This TCR beta chain originates from a study of chemoradiotherapy in HPV16-positive cancers. Study observations and caveats: Candidate HPV-specific clones and E7-related TCR motifs grew in tumor during treatment. HPV-specific T cells were functionally defined from only a couple of HPV16-positive patients.

Details on this clone: Its matching antigen is unknown.

Clones were sequenced by immunoSEQ multiplex PCR, and TCRdb holds only the in-frame ones, with some missing. The profile covers about 5,200 clones, with about 67% appearing a single time and about 9% taken by the ten largest. J was trimmed by 6 bases and V by 0 bases; bases with no gene match: 8. The CDR3 has 16 residues. Germline loops: CDR1 SGHVS, CDR2 FQNEAQ. This receptor was identified in a human donor with HPV-associated anogenital cancer. Sequenced material: tumor tissue, taken from a patient who underwent chemoradiotherapy. This chain uses TRBV7-8 with TRBJ2-7, with 10 bases that match TRBD2. CDR3 DNA: TGTGCCAGCAGCTTAGCTTCGCGTACTAGCGGGATCGAGCAGTACTTC. This codes for CASSLASRTSGIEQYF.